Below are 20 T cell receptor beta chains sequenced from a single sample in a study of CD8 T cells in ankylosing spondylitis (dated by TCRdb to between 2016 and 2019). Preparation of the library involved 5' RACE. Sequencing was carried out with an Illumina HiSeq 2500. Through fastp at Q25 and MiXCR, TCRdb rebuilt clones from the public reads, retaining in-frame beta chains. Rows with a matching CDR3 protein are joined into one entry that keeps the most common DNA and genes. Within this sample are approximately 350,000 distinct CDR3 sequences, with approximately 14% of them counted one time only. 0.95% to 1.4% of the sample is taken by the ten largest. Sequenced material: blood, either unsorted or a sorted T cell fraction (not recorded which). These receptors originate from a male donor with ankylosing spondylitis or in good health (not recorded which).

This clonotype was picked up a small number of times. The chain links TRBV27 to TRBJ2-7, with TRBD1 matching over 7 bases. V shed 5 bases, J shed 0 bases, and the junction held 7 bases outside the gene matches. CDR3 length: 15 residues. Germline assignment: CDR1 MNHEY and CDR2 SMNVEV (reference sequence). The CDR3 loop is CASSQDRAGSYEQYF. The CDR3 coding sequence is TGTGCCAGCAGTCAAGACAGGGCGGGCTCCTACGAGCAGTACTTC.

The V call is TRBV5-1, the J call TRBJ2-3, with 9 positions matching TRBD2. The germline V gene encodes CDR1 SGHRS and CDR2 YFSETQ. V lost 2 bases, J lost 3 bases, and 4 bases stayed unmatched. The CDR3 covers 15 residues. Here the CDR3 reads CASSFASGATDTQYF. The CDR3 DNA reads TGCGCCAGCAGCTTTGCTAGCGGGGCAACAGATACGCAGTATTTT. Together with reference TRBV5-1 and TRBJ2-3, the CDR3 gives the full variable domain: KAGVTQTPRYLIKTRGQQVTLSCSPISGHRSVSWYQQTPGQGLQFLFEYFSETQRNKGNFPGRFSGRQFSNSRSEMNVSTLELGDSALYLCASSFASGATDTQYFGPGTRLTVL.

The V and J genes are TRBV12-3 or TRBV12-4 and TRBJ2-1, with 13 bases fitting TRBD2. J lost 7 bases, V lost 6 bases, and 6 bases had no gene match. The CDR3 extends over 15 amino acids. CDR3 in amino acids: CASSARTSGRNEQFF. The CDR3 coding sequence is TGTGCCAGCAGCGCTCGGACTAGCGGGAGAAATGAGCAGTTCTTC.

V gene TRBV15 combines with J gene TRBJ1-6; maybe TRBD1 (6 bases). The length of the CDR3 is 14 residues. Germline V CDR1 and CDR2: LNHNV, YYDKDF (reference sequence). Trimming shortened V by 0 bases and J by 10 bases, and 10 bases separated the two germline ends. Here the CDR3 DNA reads TGTGCCACCAGCAGAGATCAGGGGAGATCACCCCTCCACTTT. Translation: CATSRDQGRSPLHF.

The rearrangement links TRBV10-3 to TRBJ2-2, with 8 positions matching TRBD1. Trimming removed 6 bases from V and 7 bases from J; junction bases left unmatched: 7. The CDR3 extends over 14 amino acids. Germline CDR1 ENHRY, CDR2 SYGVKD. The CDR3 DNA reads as TGTGCCATCAGCCAGGGGGCGCGGATCGGGGAGCTGTTTTTT. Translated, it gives CAISQGARIGELFF.

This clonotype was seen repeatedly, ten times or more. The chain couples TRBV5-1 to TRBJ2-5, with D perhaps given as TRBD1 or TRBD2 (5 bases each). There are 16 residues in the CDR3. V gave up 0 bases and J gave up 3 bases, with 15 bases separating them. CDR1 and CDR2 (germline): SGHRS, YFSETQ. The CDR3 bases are TGCGCCAGCAGCTTGGGGGACCGCTCCCAGGAAGAGACCCAGTACTTC. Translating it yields CASSLGDRSQEETQYF.

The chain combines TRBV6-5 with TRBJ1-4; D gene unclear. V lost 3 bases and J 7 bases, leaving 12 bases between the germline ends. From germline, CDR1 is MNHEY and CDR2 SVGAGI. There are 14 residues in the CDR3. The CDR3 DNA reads TGTGCCAGCAGTTATACAGTCACGGGTGAAAAACTGTTTTTT. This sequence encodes CASSYTVTGEKLFF.

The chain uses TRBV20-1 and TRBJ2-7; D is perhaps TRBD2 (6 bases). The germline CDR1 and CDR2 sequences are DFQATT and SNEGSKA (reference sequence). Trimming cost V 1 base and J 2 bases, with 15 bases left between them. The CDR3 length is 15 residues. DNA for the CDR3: TGCAGTGCTAGAGTTGGAAGCGGGTCGCCCTACGAGCAGTACTTC. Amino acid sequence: CSARVGSGSPYEQYF.

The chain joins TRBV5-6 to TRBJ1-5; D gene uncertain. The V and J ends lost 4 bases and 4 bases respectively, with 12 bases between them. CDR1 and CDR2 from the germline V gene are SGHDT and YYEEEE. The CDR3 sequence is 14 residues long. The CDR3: CASSRWVSNQPQHF. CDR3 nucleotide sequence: TGTGCCAGCAGCAGGTGGGTCAGTAATCAGCCCCAGCATTTT.

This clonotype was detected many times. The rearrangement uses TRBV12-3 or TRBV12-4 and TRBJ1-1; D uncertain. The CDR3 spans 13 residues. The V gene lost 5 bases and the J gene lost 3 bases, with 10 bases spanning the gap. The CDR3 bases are TGTGCCAGCAGTAACAGCGCGCACACTGAAGCTTTCTTT. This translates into CASSNSAHTEAFF.

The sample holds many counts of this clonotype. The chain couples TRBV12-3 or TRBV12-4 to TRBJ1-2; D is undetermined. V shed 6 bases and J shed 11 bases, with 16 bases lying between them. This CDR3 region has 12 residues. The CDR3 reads CASSPGYVGYTF. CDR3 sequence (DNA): TGTGCCAGCAGCCCTGGGTACGTTGGATACACCTTC.

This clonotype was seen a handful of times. For the CDR3, the DNA is TGTGCCAGCAGTACGTCTGGCGGGAGGCCCCACTACGAGCAGTACTTC. It yields the protein CASSTSGGRPHYEQYF. The V call is TRBV27, the J call TRBJ2-7; TRBD2 aligns across 8 bases. V was pared by 5 bases and J by 3 bases, with 12 bases of the junction left unmatched. Germline CDR1 is MNHEY and CDR2 is SMNVEV (reference sequence). This CDR3 comprises 16 residues.

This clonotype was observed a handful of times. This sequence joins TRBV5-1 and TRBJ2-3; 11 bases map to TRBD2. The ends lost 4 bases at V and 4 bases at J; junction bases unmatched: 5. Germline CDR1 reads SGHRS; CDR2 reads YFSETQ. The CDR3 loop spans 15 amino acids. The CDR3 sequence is CASSVAGGPPDTQYF. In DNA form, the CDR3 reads TGCGCCAGCAGCGTAGCGGGAGGGCCGCCAGATACGCAGTATTTT.

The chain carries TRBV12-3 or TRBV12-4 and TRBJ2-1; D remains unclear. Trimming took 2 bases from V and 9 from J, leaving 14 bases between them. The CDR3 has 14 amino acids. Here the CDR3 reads CASSLTAIDGEQFF. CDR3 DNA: TGTGCCAGCAGTTTAACTGCGATAGACGGTGAGCAGTTCTTC.

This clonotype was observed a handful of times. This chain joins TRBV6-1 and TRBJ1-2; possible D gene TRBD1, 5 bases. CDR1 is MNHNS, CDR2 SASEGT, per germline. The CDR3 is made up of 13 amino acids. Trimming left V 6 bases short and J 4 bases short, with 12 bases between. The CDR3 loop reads CASRPGTAYGYTF. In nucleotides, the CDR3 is TGTGCCAGCAGGCCCGGGACGGCCTATGGCTACACCTTC.

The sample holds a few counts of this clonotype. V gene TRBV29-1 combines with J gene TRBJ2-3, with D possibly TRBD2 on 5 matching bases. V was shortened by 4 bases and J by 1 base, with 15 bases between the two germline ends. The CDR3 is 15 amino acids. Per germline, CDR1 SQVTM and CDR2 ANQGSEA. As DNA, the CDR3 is TGCAGCGTTGCCCCCTTATCGCGGGGCACAGATACGCAGTATTTT. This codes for CSVAPLSRGTDTQYF.

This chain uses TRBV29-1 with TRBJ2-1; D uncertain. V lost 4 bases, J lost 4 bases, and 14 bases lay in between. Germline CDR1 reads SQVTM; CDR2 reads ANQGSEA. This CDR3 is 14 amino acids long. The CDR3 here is CSVVAQPLYNEQFF. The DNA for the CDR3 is TGCAGCGTTGTAGCACAGCCCCTTTACAATGAGCAGTTCTTC.

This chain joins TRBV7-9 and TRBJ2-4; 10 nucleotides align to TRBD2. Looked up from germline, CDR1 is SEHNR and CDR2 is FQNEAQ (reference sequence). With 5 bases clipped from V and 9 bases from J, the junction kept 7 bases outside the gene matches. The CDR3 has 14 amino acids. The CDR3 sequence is CASSKETSGRIQYF. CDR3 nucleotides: TGTGCCAGCAGCAAAGAGACTAGCGGGCGCATTCAGTACTTC. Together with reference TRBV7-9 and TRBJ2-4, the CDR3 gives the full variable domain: DTGVSQNPRHKITKRGQNVTFRCDPISEHNRLYWYRQTLGQGPEFLTYFQNEAQLEKSRLLSDRFSAERPKGSFSTLEIQRTEQGDSAMYLCASSKETSGRIQYFGAGTRLSVL.

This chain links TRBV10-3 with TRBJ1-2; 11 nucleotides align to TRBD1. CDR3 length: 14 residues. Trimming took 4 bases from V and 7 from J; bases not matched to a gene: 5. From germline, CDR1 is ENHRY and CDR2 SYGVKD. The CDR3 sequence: CAISAGQGAIGYTF. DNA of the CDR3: TGTGCCATCAGTGCTGGACAGGGGGCGATTGGCTACACCTTC.

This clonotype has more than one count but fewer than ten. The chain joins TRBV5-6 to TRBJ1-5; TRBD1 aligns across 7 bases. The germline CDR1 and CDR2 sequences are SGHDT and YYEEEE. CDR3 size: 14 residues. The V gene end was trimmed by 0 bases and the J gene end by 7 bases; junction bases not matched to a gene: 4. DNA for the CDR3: TGTGCCAGCAGCTTGGGACAGGGCAGGCAGCCCCAGCATTTT. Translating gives CASSLGQGRQPQHF.